The T cell receptor (beta chain) described here comes from a study of cytomegalovirus exposure and HLA in healthy donors. V lost 6 bases and J lost 1, with 13 bases in between. The CDR3 has 15 amino acids. Germline CDR1 reads MDHEN; CDR2 reads SYDVKM. 60 Vbeta and 13 Jbeta primers were used in PCR. Repertoires were generated with immunoSEQ multiplex PCR, while TCRdb's copy carries only in-frame clones and drops some. The repertoire consists of a few hundred thousand clones, with 81% occurring once and the leading ten covering around 8%. This receptor was obtained from a woman aged 60-75 years in good health and CMV-seropositive. The sample consisted of PBMCs. The chain links TRBV28 to TRBJ1-3; D is uncertain. The CDR3 coding sequence is TGTGCCAGCAGCTCCAGGTACCTATCTGGAAACACCATATATTTT. Translation gives CASSSRYLSGNTIYF.